This is a list of T cell receptor beta chains from one sample in a study of T-cell memory formation after mild COVID-19. Using its own MiXCR run on the 5' RACE reads, TCRdb lists one record per CDR3 protein. Of 300,000 to 350,000 distinct CDR3 sequences listed, roughly 13% were seen once; the top ten hold about a fifth. Sequences were obtained from PBMCs or a T cell subset sorted from them (not recorded which). These receptors all stem from a man aged 18 to 29 who had mild COVID-19 (a few samples of this study predate the infection). Cell type and time point are not known. CDR3s include the opening cysteine and the closing phenylalanine or tryptophan. A D gene is named only where the DNA matches it firmly. Clone size is stated in some rows and not others, as once, few, many or a class when expanded.

>NA|TRBV18|TRBJ2-7|few
TGTGCCAGCTCACCACCGTCTACCTACTCCGAGCAGTACTTC
CASSPPSTYSEQYF
>TRBD2|TRBV12-3/TRBV12-4|TRBJ2-1|NA
TGTGCCAGCAGTCCAGCGGGGGGGCTCCACAATGAGCAGTTCTTC
CASSPAGGLHNEQFF
>TRBD2|TRBV19|TRBJ2-1|few
TGTGCCAGTAACACACTAGCGGGGGGTGAGCAGTTCTTC
CASNTLAGGEQFF
>TRBD2|TRBV7-9|TRBJ2-1|few
TGTGCCAGCAGCTTAGTTGGGAGGGACAATGAGCAGTTCTTC
CASSLVGRDNEQFF
>TRBD2|TRBV18|TRBJ2-3|NA
TGTGCCAGCTCACCAACGAGACTAGCGGGGCCTACCACAGATACGCAGTATTTT
CASSPTRLAGPTTDTQYF
>TRBD2|TRBV5-1|TRBJ2-2|NA
TGCGCCAGCAGTTCCCGGTCGGGGGGAGACGGGGAGCTGTTTTTT
CASSSRSGGDGELFF
>NA|TRBV7-2|TRBJ2-7|many
TGTGCCAGCAGCCCGGACGGCTACTACGAGCAGTACTTC
CASSPDGYYEQYF
>NA|TRBV5-6|TRBJ2-3|few
TGTGCCAGCAGCCCAGGATATGGTAACACAGATACGCAGTATTTT
CASSPGYGNTDTQYF
>NA|TRBV7-9|TRBJ1-3|NA
TGTGCCAGCAGCTACGAGCTCAGCTCTGGAAACACCATATATTTT
CASSYELSSGNTIYF
>TRBD2|TRBV4-1|TRBJ2-1|few
TGCGCCAGCAGCCAAGATTCGGCTAGCGGGGGAAATGAGCAGTTCTTC
CASSQDSASGGNEQFF
>NA|TRBV7-8|TRBJ1-6|NA
TGTGCCAGCAGCGGGCAGGTAGAGGGGAATTCACCCCTCCACTTT
CASSGQVEGNSPLHF
>TRBD2|TRBV7-2|TRBJ2-5|few
TGTGCCAGCAGCTTAAGACCCGGTAGCGGGGGGCAGACCCAGTACTTC
CASSLRPGSGGQTQYF
>NA|TRBV20-1|TRBJ2-3|many
TGCAGTGCTAGAACCCCTAGCACAGATACGCAGTATTTT
CSARTPSTDTQYF
>NA|TRBV7-3|TRBJ2-7|NA
TGTGCCAGCAGCTTTCTCAGGGGTTACGAGCAGTACTTC
CASSFLRGYEQYF
>NA|TRBV29-1|TRBJ1-1|many
TGCAGCGGGGGAGAGGGGAACGCTTTCTTT
CSGGEGNAFF
>NA|TRBV5-1|TRBJ1-1|NA
TGCGCCAGCAGCTTGAGGCCCCAGGGTGAGAACACTGAAGCTTTCTTT
CASSLRPQGENTEAFF
>NA|TRBV20-1|TRBJ1-6|few
TGCAGTGCCCCCGACGGGCAGAATTCACCCCTCCACTTT
CSAPDGQNSPLHF
>TRBD1|TRBV4-3|TRBJ1-1|NA
TGCGCCAGCAGCCAAGTAGGAGGGGGCAGGATGGCTTTCTTT
CASSQVGGGRMAFF
>TRBD1|TRBV7-2|TRBJ2-3|few
TGTGCCAGCAGGTACACAGGGGGCGCAGCAGATACGCAGTATTTT
CASRYTGGAADTQYF
>NA|TRBV20-1|TRBJ1-5|many
TGCAGGGCGGGAGGGGGGAATCAGCCCCAGCATTTT
CRAGGGNQPQHF
>NA|TRBV11-2|TRBJ2-7|many
TGTGCCAGCAGCCCACGGGCAGGCACCTACGAGCAGTACTTC
CASSPRAGTYEQYF
>TRBD2|TRBV12-3/TRBV12-4|TRBJ2-3|many
TGTGCCAGCAGTCCCCGGCGGACTAGCGGGGGGGCCCGGTATACGCAGTATTTT
CASSPRRTSGGARYTQYF
>TRBD2|TRBV7-9|TRBJ2-1|few
TGTGCCAGCAGTCCCGGGGGGGGCTATGAGCAGTTCTTC
CASSPGGGYEQFF
>NA|TRBV28|TRBJ2-7|NA
TGTGCCAGCATTTCTGAGGTTAACCGCTACGAGCAGTACTTC
CASISEVNRYEQYF
>NA|TRBV5-1|TRBJ2-5|NA
TGCGCCAGCAGCTTGGAACCCTTCGCGGGGGAGACCCAGTACTTC
CASSLEPFAGETQYF
>NA|TRBV4-2|TRBJ1-3|few
TGTGCCAGCAGCCAGGAAATGAGCTCTGGAAACACCATATATTTT
CASSQEMSSGNTIYF
>NA|TRBV6-5|TRBJ1-5|many
TGTGCCAGCAGACCATCGATTGGGGGTCAGCCCCAGCATTTT
CASRPSIGGQPQHF
>TRBD1|TRBV5-4|TRBJ2-1|few
TGTGCCAGCAGCACCGACAGGGCTGGCAATGAGCAGTTCTTC
CASSTDRAGNEQFF
>TRBD1|TRBV6-6|TRBJ2-3|many
TGTGCCAGCGGACTCACCGGGACAGGGAGTGGGCAGTATTTT
CASGLTGTGSGQYF
>NA|TRBV12-3/TRBV12-4|TRBJ2-3|NA
TGTGCCAGCAGTTTAAGCAGCAATACGCAGTATTTT
CASSLSSNTQYF
>TRBD1|TRBV7-6|TRBJ2-7|many
TGTGCCAGCAGCCCCGTGACAGGGCGTACCTACGAGCAGTACTTC
CASSPVTGRTYEQYF
>NA|TRBV5-5|TRBJ1-1|few
TGTGCCAGCACACGGACGGACATGAACACTGAAGCTTTCTTT
CASTRTDMNTEAFF